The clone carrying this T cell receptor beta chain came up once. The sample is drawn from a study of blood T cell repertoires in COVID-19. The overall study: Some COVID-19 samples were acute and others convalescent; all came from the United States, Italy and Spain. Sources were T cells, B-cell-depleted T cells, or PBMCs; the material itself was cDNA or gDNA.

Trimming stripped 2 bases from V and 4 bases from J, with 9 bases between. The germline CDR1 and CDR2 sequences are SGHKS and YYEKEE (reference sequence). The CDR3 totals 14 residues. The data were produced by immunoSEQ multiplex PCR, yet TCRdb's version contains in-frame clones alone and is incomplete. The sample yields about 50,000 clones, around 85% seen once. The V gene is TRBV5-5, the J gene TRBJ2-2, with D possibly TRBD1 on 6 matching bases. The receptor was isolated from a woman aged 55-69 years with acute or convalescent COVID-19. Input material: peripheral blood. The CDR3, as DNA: TGTGCCAGCAGCTTATTGACAGGCACCGGGGAGCTGTTTTTT. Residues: CASSLLTGTGELFF.